One sample yielded the 26 T cell receptor beta chains listed below, sequenced in a study of spatial heterogeneity in lung cancer. Time point meaning: sample taken at primary tumor resection. Unsorted samples of tumor, nontumor lung or frozen PBMC had their whole RNA sequenced. TCRdb re-called the 5' RACE reads through MiXCR, storing one row per CDR3 protein. This table has 30,000 to 45,000 distinct CDR3 sequences, roughly 5.6% appearing once. Here the sequenced sample was PBMCs, taken at surgery. The receptor source for this set is a female donor with early-stage non-small cell lung cancer.

The rearrangement joins TRBV11-3 to TRBJ2-1, with D possibly being TRBD1 or TRBD2 (5 bases each). Deletions cut 4 bases from V and 2 bases from J, with 12 bases between. Germline V gene lookup returns CDR1 SGHNT and CDR2 YENEEA. The CDR3 runs 15 residues. CDR3 protein: CASSSGLGPYNEQFF. In DNA form, the CDR3 reads TGTGCCAGCAGCTCAGGACTGGGGCCCTACAATGAGCAGTTCTTC. The full variable domain, its missing parts supplied by reference TRBV11-3 and TRBJ2-1, is EAGVVQSPRYKIIEKKQPVAFWCNPISGHNTLYWYLQNLGQGPELLIRYENEEAVDDSQLPKDRFSAERLKGVDSTLKIQPAELGDSAVYLCASSSGLGPYNEQFFGPGTRLTVL.

The J gene is TRBJ1-1, the V gene TRBV4-3, with D maybe TRBD1 (5 bases). Germline lookup yields CDR1 LGHNA and CDR2 YSLEER. This CDR3 is 18 amino acids long. Deletions cut 2 bases from V and 2 bases from J, with 21 bases between. As DNA, the CDR3 is TGCGCCAGCAGCCAATTGGGACGGTGGACAAACTTAAACACTGAAGCTTTCTTT. Its translation: CASSQLGRWTNLNTEAFF.

This clonotype came up many times. The chain links TRBV5-1 to TRBJ2-5; D gene ambiguous. Per the germline V gene, CDR1 is SGHRS and CDR2 is YFSETQ. The V end lost 4 bases, the J end lost 5 bases, and 15 bases lay between the germline ends. The CDR3 contains 14 residues. CDR3 protein: CASSPRTSEETQYF. In DNA form, the CDR3 reads TGCGCCAGCAGCCCTAGAACCTCGGAGGAGACCCAGTACTTC.

This clonotype has at least ten counts. This chain connects TRBV20-1 to TRBJ1-1; 12 nucleotides line up with TRBD1. The CDR3 length is 16 residues. V was pared by 6 bases and J by 0 bases, with 8 bases of the junction left unmatched. The germline CDR1 and CDR2 sequences are DFQATT and SNEGSKA (reference sequence). The CDR3 DNA sequence: TGCAGTGCCTGGGGACAGGGGGCTTTTATGAACACTGAAGCTTTCTTT. Translating it yields CSAWGQGAFMNTEAFF.

The sample holds many counts of this clonotype. This chain connects TRBV24-1 to TRBJ2-3; D call uncertain. This CDR3 has 13 amino acids. Germline V gene lookup returns CDR1 KGHDR and CDR2 SFDVKD. Trimming removed 4 bases from V and 6 bases from J, with 10 bases in between. The CDR3 coding sequence is TGTGCCACCAGTGACAGCCTGTGGGATACGCAGTATTTT. Residues: CATSDSLWDTQYF.

This clonotype has a count of ten or more. The chain is built from TRBV20-1 and TRBJ2-2; 8 positions agree with TRBD2. V gave up 0 bases and J gave up 2 bases; unmatched junction bases: 2. The CDR3 runs 15 residues. The germline CDR1 and CDR2 sequences are DFQATT and SNEGSKA (reference sequence). The DNA for the CDR3 is TGCAGTGCTAGAGAGAGCGGGAGCAACACCGGGGAGCTGTTTTTT. This sequence encodes CSARESGSNTGELFF.

This clonotype was counted at least ten times. The V and J genes are TRBV12-3 or TRBV12-4 and TRBJ1-3; 8 positions match TRBD1. V shed 3 bases and J 3 bases; nucleotides not matched to a gene: 4. There are 15 residues in the CDR3. The CDR3 DNA reads as TGTGCCAGCAGTTTCCAGGGGGCCCTTGGAAACACCATATATTTT. The encoded protein is CASSFQGALGNTIYF.

The V call is TRBV7-2, the J call TRBJ2-2; D is perhaps TRBD2 (5 bases). The CDR3 spans 15 residues. V lost 4 bases and J lost 5, with 14 bases in between. Germline V CDR1 and CDR2: SGHTA, FQGNSA. The DNA of the CDR3 is TGTGCCAGCAGCTACTTCGCGGGTGGTACCGGGGAGCTGTTTTTT. It yields the protein CASSYFAGGTGELFF.

This sequence joins TRBV4-2 and TRBJ1-1; D uncertain. V was pared by 5 bases and J by 4 bases, with 11 bases between. This CDR3 comprises 13 residues. The germline V gene encodes CDR1 LGHNA and CDR2 YNFKEQ. The CDR3 DNA reads TGTGCCAGCAGCACCCGGGGAGGCACTGAAGCTTTCTTT. Translated: CASSTRGGTEAFF.

This clonotype was counted ten times or more. In DNA form, the CDR3 reads TGTGCCAGCACTCTCGCAGGGACCACTGAAGCTTTCTTT. Translated: CASTLAGTTEAFF. J is TRBJ1-1 and V is TRBV6-5; a possible D gene is TRBD1 (5 bases). V gave up 7 bases and J gave up 4 bases, with 13 bases separating them. The CDR3 loop spans 13 amino acids. Per the germline V gene, CDR1 is MNHEY and CDR2 is SVGAGI.

The sample holds many counts of this clonotype. This chain joins TRBV6-2 or TRBV6-3 and TRBJ2-5; 8 bases match TRBD2. V gave up 7 bases and J gave up 2 bases; unmatched junction bases: 6. This CDR3 is built from 14 residues. Germline V gene data show CDR1 as MNHEY and CDR2 as SVGEGT. The CDR3 nucleotides read TGTGCCAGCACCGAGCGGGAGAGGCAAGAGACCCAGTACTTC. Translation gives CASTERERQETQYF.

This clonotype was detected a few times. V and J are TRBV18 and TRBJ1-1; D call uncertain. The CDR3 is made up of 14 amino acids. Looked up from germline, CDR1 is KGHSH and CDR2 is LQKENI. The ends were cut back, 9 bases at V and 3 bases at J, with 17 bases in the middle. The CDR3, as DNA: TGTGCCAGTTCTTTATCTCCTGGGGACACTGAAGCTTTCTTT. It encodes CASSLSPGDTEAFF.

The table lists this clonotype with many counts. The J gene is TRBJ2-5, the V gene TRBV12-3 or TRBV12-4; D may be TRBD1 or TRBD2 (5 bases each). This CDR3 contains 14 residues. V was shortened by 4 bases and J by 1 base, with 10 bases between the two germline ends. The CDR3 nucleotides read TGTGCCAGCAGTTGGGGGACGGCCCAAGAGACCCAGTACTTC. Its protein product is CASSWGTAQETQYF.

The chain employs TRBV6-1 and TRBJ2-1; D might be TRBD1 (6 bases). The CDR3 runs 16 residues. Germline loops: CDR1 MNHNS, CDR2 SASEGT. V lost 4 bases to trimming and J lost 9 bases, with 22 bases between them. The CDR3 protein is CASSALQGILGGEQFF. In DNA form, the CDR3 reads TGTGCCAGCAGTGCCCTCCAGGGGATATTAGGGGGTGAGCAGTTCTTC.

This clonotype was counted ten times or more. The chain combines TRBV2 with TRBJ2-7; D unresolved. The V end was cut by 8 bases, the J end by 0 bases, with 5 bases between. Per germline, CDR1 SNHLY and CDR2 FYNNEI. The CDR3 has 11 residues. CDR3 coding DNA: TGTGCCAGCCTGAGCTCCTACGAGCAGTACTTC. This sequence encodes CASLSSYEQYF.

The chain links TRBV28 to TRBJ1-2; D not certain. V lost 6 bases, J lost 5 bases, and 4 bases lay in between. The CDR3 is 10 residues long. CDR1 MDHEN and CDR2 SYDVKM come from the germline V gene. CDR3 in DNA: TGTGCCAGCAGCTCATATGGCTACACCTTC. Residues: CASSSYGYTF.

This clonotype was found a few times. The V and J genes are TRBV23-1 and TRBJ2-1, with a possible D match to TRBD2 (5 bases). TRBV23-1 is designated an ORF whose function remains uncertain. V was trimmed by 4 bases and J by 5 bases, leaving 18 bases between them. The CDR3 contains 16 residues. The CDR3 DNA follows: TGCGCCAGCAGTCCCCCCGAGGGCGGAACTGACAATGAGCAGTTCTTC. Translated: CASSPPEGGTDNEQFF.

This clonotype was seen repeatedly, ten times or more. This chain uses TRBV4-2 with TRBJ2-3, with D tentatively TRBD1 or TRBD2 (6 bases each). Germline CDR1 is LGHNA and CDR2 is YNFKEQ. The V end was cut by 0 bases, the J end by 1 base, with 8 bases between. This CDR3 comprises 15 residues. The CDR3 spells CASSQEEGGTDTQYF. CDR3 DNA sequence: TGTGCCAGCAGCCAAGAGGAGGGGGGCACAGATACGCAGTATTTT.

This clonotype was seen ten or more times. This chain uses TRBV3-1 with TRBJ2-3, with 15 bases identical to TRBD2. The ends lost 1 base at V and 2 bases at J; junction bases unmatched: 10. The CDR3 runs to 20 residues. Germline V gene lookup returns CDR1 LGHDT and CDR2 YNNKEL (reference sequence). CDR3 region: CASSQAVGLAGGHITDTQYF. The CDR3 DNA reads as TGTGCCAGCAGCCAAGCCGTGGGACTAGCGGGGGGTCATATCACAGATACGCAGTATTTT.

V is TRBV9 and J is TRBJ2-7, with 13 positions matching TRBD2. Germline assignment: CDR1 SGDLS and CDR2 YYNGEE. This CDR3 has 15 amino acids. The V segment lost 4 bases and the J segment 3 bases; nucleotides outside the gene matches: 4. The CDR3 spells CASSLGLAGIYEQYF. The DNA of the CDR3 is TGTGCCAGCAGCCTGGGACTAGCGGGAATCTACGAGCAGTACTTC.

This clonotype was observed many times. The V and J genes are TRBV5-1 and TRBJ2-7; D is uncertain. Trimming removed 5 bases at V and 0 bases at J, with 12 bases between. CDR3 length equals 14 residues. Germline V lookup: CDR1 SGHRS, CDR2 YFSETQ. The CDR3 DNA reads TGCGCCAGCAGAGAAGCGCCGAGCTCCTACGAGCAGTACTTC. It translates to CASREAPSSYEQYF.

This clonotype was observed at least ten times. The chain carries TRBV20-1 and TRBJ1-1; a possible D gene is TRBD1 (5 bases). Germline V lookup: CDR1 DFQATT, CDR2 SNEGSKA (reference sequence). Trimming left V 0 bases short and J 6 bases short, with 11 bases between. The CDR3 has 13 residues. The CDR3 DNA reads TGCAGTGCTAGAGAGGGACTGATTGCTGAAGCTTTCTTT. This encodes CSAREGLIAEAFF.

This clonotype was seen at least ten times. The chain carries TRBV7-2 and TRBJ1-4, with D perhaps TRBD1 (5 bases). Per the germline V gene, CDR1 is SGHTA and CDR2 is FQGNSA. V dropped 2 bases and J dropped 8 bases, with 15 bases sitting between them. The CDR3 has 15 amino acids. DNA of the CDR3: TGTGCCAGCAGCTTACTTACCAGGGTGGGCGAAAAACTGTTTTTT. Protein product: CASSLLTRVGEKLFF.

This clonotype occurred many times. The V call is TRBV20-1, the J call TRBJ1-4; no clear D gene. This CDR3 region has 13 residues. Germline CDR1 and CDR2: DFQATT and SNEGSKA (reference sequence). V dropped 3 bases and J dropped 4 bases, with 9 bases sitting between them. The DNA of the CDR3 is TGCAGTGCTAGTCCCAGACATAATGAAAAACTGTTTTTT. The encoded protein is CSASPRHNEKLFF.

At least ten counts were recorded for this clonotype. The rearrangement links TRBV6-5 to TRBJ2-7; 9 bases are a match to TRBD1. J lost 0 bases, V lost 2 bases, and 8 bases had no gene match. The CDR3 spans 17 residues. The germline gives CDR1 MNHEY, CDR2 SVGAGI. The CDR3 is CASSYAGTGTFSYEQYF. The CDR3 nucleotides read TGTGCCAGCAGTTACGCCGGGACAGGGACATTCTCCTACGAGCAGTACTTC.

This clonotype was counted at least ten times. The V call is TRBV7-9, the J call TRBJ2-2, with unresolved D. The germline gives CDR1 SEHNR, CDR2 FQNEAQ (reference sequence). CDR3 length: 13 residues. V lost 3 bases and J 9 bases, leaving 11 bases between the germline ends. The CDR3 region is CASSFEWTRELFF. As DNA, the CDR3 is TGTGCCAGCAGCTTTGAGTGGACCCGGGAGCTGTTTTTT.